Listed below are T cell receptor beta chains from one sample, sequenced in a study of vaccination and CD4 T cells after COVID-19. These receptors have no known antigen. TCRdb reprocessed the PCR reads with MiXCR, giving one entry per CDR3 protein. The data hold 10,000 to 15,000 distinct CDR3 sequences, with approximately 50% observed a single time. Sequencing was performed on CD4+ T cells from blood, cultured in vitro. These receptors were taken from a human donor who had recovered from COVID-19. CDR3s include the opening cysteine and the closing phenylalanine or tryptophan. The order of the fields is CDR3 protein, CDR3 DNA, J gene, clone size, V gene, D gene. The D gene is left open where the match is weak. Clone size is given for some rows only: seen once, a few or many times, or a class if the clone is expanded.

CDR3aa: CASRTDRVTEAFF
CDR3nt: TGCGCCAGCAGAACCGACAGGGTGACTGAAGCTTTCTTT
j_gene: TRBJ1-1
abundance: -
v_gene: TRBV5-1
d_gene: TRBD1

CDR3aa: CASSIGPGQSLQYEQYF
CDR3nt: TGTGCCAGTAGCATCGGGCCCGGACAGAGTTTGCAGTACGAGCAGTACTTC
j_gene: TRBJ2-7
abundance: -
v_gene: TRBV19
d_gene: -

CDR3aa: CASSHVTGPLPHSYEQYF
CDR3nt: TGTGCCAGCAGCCACGTGACAGGGCCCCTCCCCCATTCCTACGAGCAGTACTTC
j_gene: TRBJ2-7
abundance: -
v_gene: TRBV5-6
d_gene: TRBD1

CDR3aa: CASSYSYTQYF
CDR3nt: TGTGCCAGCAGTTACTCCTATACGCAGTATTTT
j_gene: TRBJ2-3
abundance: few
v_gene: TRBV6-5
d_gene: -

CDR3aa: CASSMQGGGVDTQYF
CDR3nt: TGTGCCAGTAGTATGCAGGGTGGCGGGGTAGATACGCAGTATTTT
j_gene: TRBJ2-3
abundance: -
v_gene: TRBV19
d_gene: -

CDR3aa: CASSLGQETQYF
CDR3nt: TGTGCCAGCAGCTTAGGCCAAGAGACCCAGTACTTC
j_gene: TRBJ2-5
abundance: -
v_gene: TRBV11-3
d_gene: -

CDR3aa: CASSARIAGANTGELFF
CDR3nt: TGCGCCAGCAGCGCGAGAATAGCGGGGGCGAACACCGGGGAGCTGTTTTTT
j_gene: TRBJ2-2
abundance: few
v_gene: TRBV5-1
d_gene: TRBD2

CDR3aa: CSGSSGRTIASTDTQYF
CDR3nt: TGCAGTGGTAGTAGCGGGAGGACAATCGCTAGCACAGATACGCAGTATTTT
j_gene: TRBJ2-3
abundance: -
v_gene: TRBV20-1
d_gene: TRBD2

CDR3aa: CASSLQDGNSPLHF
CDR3nt: TGTGCCAGCAGCTTACAGGACGGTAATTCACCCCTCCACTTT
j_gene: TRBJ1-6
abundance: medium-sized
v_gene: TRBV7-6
d_gene: -

CDR3aa: CASRKGPLQANTEAFF
CDR3nt: TGTGCCAGCAGGAAAGGCCCCCTCCAGGCGAACACTGAAGCTTTCTTT
j_gene: TRBJ1-1
abundance: -
v_gene: TRBV12-3/TRBV12-4
d_gene: -

CDR3aa: CASTPPGRRGYTF
CDR3nt: TGTGCCAGCACCCCCCCGGGGCGCAGGGGCTACACCTTC
j_gene: TRBJ1-2
abundance: -
v_gene: TRBV7-9
d_gene: -

CDR3aa: CASSPQGAWETQYF
CDR3nt: TGTGCCAGCAGTCCCCAGGGGGCTTGGGAGACCCAGTACTTC
j_gene: TRBJ2-5
abundance: -
v_gene: TRBV28
d_gene: TRBD1

CDR3aa: CASSYFGVGNSPLHF
CDR3nt: TGTGCCAGCAGTTACTTCGGGGTGGGGAATTCACCCCTCCACTTT
j_gene: TRBJ1-6
abundance: -
v_gene: TRBV6-5
d_gene: -

CDR3aa: CASSSHMDNSPLHF
CDR3nt: TGTGCCAGCAGTTCCCATATGGATAATTCACCCCTCCACTTT
j_gene: TRBJ1-6
abundance: few
v_gene: TRBV6-5
d_gene: -

CDR3aa: CASSLEGRNTDTQYF
CDR3nt: TGCGCCAGCAGCTTGGAGGGGAGGAACACAGATACGCAGTATTTT
j_gene: TRBJ2-3
abundance: -
v_gene: TRBV5-1
d_gene: -

CDR3aa: CASSLRELAGGKETQYF
CDR3nt: TGTGCCAGCAGCTTAAGGGAACTAGCGGGAGGAAAGGAGACCCAGTACTTC
j_gene: TRBJ2-5
abundance: -
v_gene: TRBV7-9
d_gene: TRBD2

CDR3aa: CASSYSPDRVGNEKLFF
CDR3nt: TGTGCCAGCAGTTACTCACCCGACAGGGTTGGTAATGAAAAACTGTTTTTT
j_gene: TRBJ1-4
abundance: -
v_gene: TRBV6-5
d_gene: TRBD1

CDR3aa: CASHNPTGPEAFF
CDR3nt: TGTGCCAGCCATAATCCGACAGGGCCTGAAGCTTTCTTT
j_gene: TRBJ1-1
abundance: -
v_gene: TRBV2
d_gene: TRBD1

CDR3aa: CASRILSGRASSGANVLTF
CDR3nt: TGTGCCAGCAGGATCCTTAGCGGGAGGGCCTCTTCTGGGGCCAACGTCCTGACTTTC
j_gene: TRBJ2-6
abundance: -
v_gene: TRBV6-1
d_gene: TRBD2

CDR3aa: CASSGRANTGELFF
CDR3nt: TGTGCCAGTAGTGGCAGGGCGAACACCGGGGAGCTGTTTTTT
j_gene: TRBJ2-2
abundance: few
v_gene: TRBV19
d_gene: -

CDR3aa: CASSLIPTGARGF
CDR3nt: TGCGCCAGCAGCTTGATTCCGACCGGAGCCCGTGGTTTT
j_gene: TRBJ2-3
abundance: few
v_gene: TRBV5-1
d_gene: -

CDR3aa: CASSAEGDTQYF
CDR3nt: TGTGCCAGCAGCGCAGAGGGAGATACGCAGTATTTT
j_gene: TRBJ2-3
abundance: -
v_gene: TRBV4-2
d_gene: -

CDR3aa: CSAATTGGRNYGYTF
CDR3nt: TGCAGTGCTGCCACTACAGGGGGCCGGAACTATGGCTACACCTTC
j_gene: TRBJ1-2
abundance: -
v_gene: TRBV20-1
d_gene: TRBD1

CDR3aa: CSAIRWGPQETQYF
CDR3nt: TGCAGTGCTATCAGATGGGGTCCCCAAGAGACCCAGTACTTC
j_gene: TRBJ2-5
abundance: -
v_gene: TRBV20-1
d_gene: -

CDR3aa: CSARSRGSGNQPQHF
CDR3nt: TGCAGTGCTAGATCACGGGGTTCCGGCAATCAGCCCCAGCATTTT
j_gene: TRBJ1-5
abundance: medium-sized
v_gene: TRBV20-1
d_gene: -

CDR3aa: CARPGQGFSGNTIYF
CDR3nt: TGTGCCAGACCGGGACAGGGATTCTCTGGAAACACCATATATTTT
j_gene: TRBJ1-3
abundance: -
v_gene: TRBV6-4
d_gene: TRBD1

CDR3aa: CASTLSSSAGQFF
CDR3nt: TGTGCCAGCACACTCTCCAGCTCCGCCGGGCAGTTCTTC
j_gene: TRBJ2-1
abundance: -
v_gene: TRBV7-9
d_gene: -

CDR3aa: CASSLGSGPGTPETQYF
CDR3nt: TGCGCCAGCAGCTTGGGATCGGGGCCGGGGACCCCGGAGACCCAGTACTTC
j_gene: TRBJ2-5
abundance: -
v_gene: TRBV5-1
d_gene: -

CDR3aa: CSARDERLNNEQFF
CDR3nt: TGCAGTGCTAGAGATGAGCGGCTTAACAATGAGCAGTTCTTC
j_gene: TRBJ2-1
abundance: -
v_gene: TRBV20-1
d_gene: -

CDR3aa: CAICRRGRGNQPQHF
CDR3nt: TGTGCCATCTGTAGGAGGGGCCGGGGCAATCAGCCCCAGCATTTT
j_gene: TRBJ1-5
abundance: few
v_gene: TRBV28
d_gene: -

CDR3aa: CASSLTGSSGRTGELFF
CDR3nt: TGTGCCAGCAGCTTAACAGGGTCTAGCGGGAGAACCGGGGAGCTGTTTTTT
j_gene: TRBJ2-2
abundance: few
v_gene: TRBV7-9
d_gene: TRBD2

CDR3aa: CSAPLTTSNQPQHF
CDR3nt: TGCAGTGCTCCCTTAACCACCTCCAATCAGCCCCAGCATTTT
j_gene: TRBJ1-5
abundance: -
v_gene: TRBV20-1
d_gene: -

CDR3aa: CASSLGGRANTGELFF
CDR3nt: TGTGCCAGCAGCTTAGGGGGGCGGGCGAACACCGGGGAGCTGTTTTTT
j_gene: TRBJ2-2
abundance: large
v_gene: TRBV7-2
d_gene: -

CDR3aa: CASSQSDSPSYGYTF
CDR3nt: TGCGCCAGCAGTCAATCGGACAGTCCATCCTATGGCTACACCTTC
j_gene: TRBJ1-2
abundance: -
v_gene: TRBV23-1
d_gene: -

CDR3aa: CASSEDGLREQFF
CDR3nt: TGTGCCAGCAGTGAGGACGGTCTGAGAGAGCAGTTCTTC
j_gene: TRBJ2-1
abundance: -
v_gene: TRBV6-1
d_gene: -

CDR3aa: CASSLAPLPGPYEQYF
CDR3nt: TGTGCTAGCAGCTTAGCGCCTCTGCCGGGCCCCTACGAGCAGTACTTC
j_gene: TRBJ2-7
abundance: few
v_gene: TRBV7-7
d_gene: -

CDR3aa: CASTLTGAGETQYF
CDR3nt: TGTGCCAGCACCCTAACAGGGGCGGGCGAGACCCAGTACTTC
j_gene: TRBJ2-5
abundance: -
v_gene: TRBV28
d_gene: TRBD1

CDR3aa: CATSRNRNTVAFF
CDR3nt: TGTGCCACCAGCAGAAACCGGAACACTGTAGCTTTCTTT
j_gene: TRBJ1-1
abundance: -
v_gene: TRBV15
d_gene: -

CDR3aa: CASSPGVGNYEQYF
CDR3nt: TGCGCCAGCAGCCCTGGGGTGGGGAACTACGAGCAGTACTTC
j_gene: TRBJ2-7
abundance: -
v_gene: TRBV4-3
d_gene: -

CDR3aa: CASSSIGRGGTEAFF
CDR3nt: TGCGCCAGCAGCTCCATTGGGCGAGGGGGCACTGAAGCTTTCTTT
j_gene: TRBJ1-1
abundance: -
v_gene: TRBV5-1
d_gene: -

CDR3aa: CASSRSQGDGYYGYTF
CDR3nt: TGTGCCAGCTCACGTTCGCAGGGGGATGGTTACTATGGCTACACCTTC
j_gene: TRBJ1-2
abundance: -
v_gene: TRBV18
d_gene: TRBD1

CDR3aa: CASSFLDEQYF
CDR3nt: TGTGCCAGCAGCTTCTTGGACGAGCAGTACTTC
j_gene: TRBJ2-7
abundance: -
v_gene: TRBV11-2
d_gene: -

CDR3aa: CASSRIGGSTEAFF
CDR3nt: TGTGCCAGCAGCCGAATAGGGGGCTCCACTGAAGCTTTCTTT
j_gene: TRBJ1-1
abundance: -
v_gene: TRBV7-9
d_gene: TRBD1

CDR3aa: CSAYVRGVGDTQYF
CDR3nt: TGCAGTGCGTACGTCAGGGGCGTCGGAGATACGCAGTATTTT
j_gene: TRBJ2-3
abundance: few
v_gene: TRBV20-1
d_gene: -

CDR3aa: CASSENPTTSGGAYEQYF
CDR3nt: TGTGCCAGCAGTGAAAATCCTACGACTAGCGGGGGGGCCTACGAGCAGTACTTC
j_gene: TRBJ2-7
abundance: -
v_gene: TRBV6-1
d_gene: TRBD2

CDR3aa: CASSDSGSGANVLTF
CDR3nt: TGTGCCAGCAGTGACAGCGGCTCTGGGGCCAACGTCCTGACTTTC
j_gene: TRBJ2-6
abundance: -
v_gene: TRBV6-1
d_gene: -

CDR3aa: CSASKSSYNEQFF
CDR3nt: TGCAGTGCTAGCAAGAGCTCCTACAATGAGCAGTTCTTC
j_gene: TRBJ2-1
abundance: -
v_gene: TRBV20-1
d_gene: -

CDR3aa: CASSSDSSGNTIYF
CDR3nt: TGTGCCAGCTCATCCGACAGCTCTGGAAACACCATATATTTT
j_gene: TRBJ1-3
abundance: -
v_gene: TRBV18
d_gene: -

CDR3aa: CASSIGGGRDEQFF
CDR3nt: TGTGCCAGTAGTATAGGTGGGGGCAGGGATGAGCAGTTCTTC
j_gene: TRBJ2-1
abundance: -
v_gene: TRBV19
d_gene: -

CDR3aa: CSAREYMNTEAFF
CDR3nt: TGCAGTGCTAGAGAGTATATGAACACTGAAGCTTTCTTT
j_gene: TRBJ1-1
abundance: -
v_gene: TRBV20-1
d_gene: -